This is a list of T cell receptor beta chains from one sample in a study of blood T cell repertoires in COVID-19. Data came from immunoSEQ multiplex PCR; TCRdb stores just in-frame clones and leaves some out. The table shows around 370,000 clones, with nearly 90% occurring only once. The sequenced material came from peripheral blood. Receptors originate from a man aged 18 to 30 with active or convalescent COVID-19. Each CDR3 is given with its conserved first and last residue. For some rows the clone size is stated as once, few or many, or as a class when expanded; others skip it.

J gene,clone size,V gene,CDR3 length,CDR3 protein
TRBJ1-2,-,TRBV5-1,14,CASSLGGQNYGYTF
TRBJ1-2,-,TRBV6-5,13,CASSYPGGYGYTF
TRBJ2-7,-,TRBV5-1,13,CASSGQPSYEQYF
TRBJ2-1,-,TRBV29-1,13,CSPRRLPGNEQFF
TRBJ2-7,few,TRBV28,13,CASRHQSAYEQYF
TRBJ2-7,-,TRBV27,14,CASSLYITSYEQYF
TRBJ1-1,-,TRBV4-1,13,CASSRAGARGAFF
TRBJ2-3,-,TRBV7-2,14,CASSFSLSTDTQYF
TRBJ1-2,-,TRBV4-3,16,CASSQDGTGGVYGYTF
TRBJ2-7,-,TRBV27,13,CASSIGEAYEQYF
TRBJ1-6,once,TRBV11-2,16,CASSFRDRIYNSPLHF
TRBJ1-5,-,TRBV19,14,CASSIRGVDQPQHF
TRBJ1-1,-,TRBV6-1,15,CASSEGTWSHTEAFF
TRBJ2-7,-,TRBV27,16,CASSPPPRERSHEQYF
TRBJ2-7,-,TRBV5-4,17,CASSLALAGGSSYEQYF
TRBJ2-1,once,TRBV6-5,14,CASKGLAGGNEQFF
TRBJ1-2,-,TRBV7-2,14,CASSLAETGYGYTF
TRBJ1-1,-,TRBV18,15,CASSPPTGGHTEAFF
TRBJ1-2,-,TRBV27,13,CASSFDRGYGYTF
TRBJ1-6,-,TRBV6-5,15,CASSYQGTNNSPLHF
TRBJ2-5,-,TRBV7-2,14,CASNRGDSGETQYF
TRBJ1-5,-,TRBV19,14,CASSMTGSNQPQHF
TRBJ1-6,-,TRBV2,17,CASSYTRTGHLNSPLHF
TRBJ2-7,-,TRBV7-2,15,CASSPPGTSGYEQYF
TRBJ1-2,once,TRBV7-2,15,CASEPGQGTIYGYTF
TRBJ1-6,once,TRBV18,15,CASSRRVSQQGTLHF
TRBJ1-6,-,TRBV9,14,CASSVQGYNSPLHF
TRBJ2-7,-,TRBV5-1,15,CASSLDRVIPYEQYF